The 11 T cell receptor beta chains below come from one sample, sequenced in a study of T cell repertoires in cytomegalovirus infection. TCRdb independently ran MiXCR on the reads; one entry per CDR3 protein. The profile shows some 700,000 distinct CDR3 sequences, 35% of them singletons. Sample: PBMCs. These receptors all stem from a human donor in good health (CMV status not recorded). Some clones in this sample may be carry-over from other donors' samples.

The V call is TRBV9, the J call TRBJ2-2, with 8 positions matching TRBD1. V was pared by 3 bases and J by 7 bases, with 11 bases of the junction left unmatched. CDR1 is SGDLS, CDR2 YYNGEE, per germline. The CDR3 contains 16 residues. The CDR3 sequence: CASSAPGQGAFGELFF. CDR3 DNA sequence: TGTGCCAGCAGCGCCCCTGGGCAGGGGGCGTTCGGGGAGCTGTTTTTT.

For this clonotype: At one of its ends the junction is not consistent with the germline gene, which may arise from a read error. The chain carries TRBV2 and TRBJ2-1; D is perhaps TRBD2 (5 bases). The CDR3 extends over 13 amino acids. Germline V gene data show CDR1 as SNHLY and CDR2 as FYNNEI. As DNA, the CDR3 is TGTGCCCGCAGTGTGCAAGGAGGTAATGAGCAGTTATTC. It specifies CARSVQGGNEQLF.

This clonotype was detected only a few times. The chain couples TRBV19 to TRBJ1-1; TRBD1 matches at 7 bases. V shed 4 bases and J 11 bases; nucleotides not matched to a gene: 19. Germline CDR1 reads LNHDA; CDR2 reads SQIVND (reference sequence). The CDR3 is 16 amino acids. CDR3 bases: TGTGCCAGTAGTACGAACTCCAGGGGGACCCGTTCTAATGCTTTCTTT. Its protein is CASSTNSRGTRSNAFF. The full variable domain, rest sourced from reference TRBV19 and TRBJ1-1, is DGGITQSPKYLFRKEGQNVTLSCEQNLNHDAMYWYRQDPGQGLRLIYYSQIVNDFQKGDIAEGYSVSREKKESFPLTVTSAQKNPTAFYLCASSTNSRGTRSNAFFGQGTRLTVV.

This clonotype was seen a few times. The chain uses TRBV20-1 and TRBJ1-5; possibly TRBD1 for D (5 bases). Trimming removed 3 bases at V and 5 bases at J, with 20 bases between. This CDR3 comprises 16 residues. Germline V gives CDR1 DFQATT, CDR2 SNEGSKA (reference sequence). This CDR3 reads CSASRPAGKIDQPQHF. In nucleotides, the CDR3 is TGCAGTGCTAGCCGGCCTGCAGGGAAGATCGATCAGCCCCAGCATTTT.

This clonotype was seen a handful of times. This chain connects TRBV7-8 to TRBJ1-5, with D tentatively TRBD1 (5 bases). The CDR3 covers 16 residues. The germline gives CDR1 SGHVS, CDR2 FQNEAQ. Trimming pared 5 bases from V and 5 bases from J, leaving 19 bases between. The CDR3 is CASSPKARALDQPQHF. Written as DNA, the CDR3 is TGTGCCAGCAGCCCGAAGGCCAGGGCCCTCGATCAGCCCCAGCATTTT.

The rearrangement uses TRBV19 and TRBJ2-1; D perhaps matches TRBD2 (5 bases). V lost 6 bases, J lost 4 bases, and 22 bases lay in between. The CDR3 is 17 amino acids. Germline CDR1 LNHDA, CDR2 SQIVND (reference sequence). DNA of the CDR3: TGTGCCAGTAGCCAGGCGGGTCTGGGCGGGTTATACAATGAGCAGTTCTTC. Its protein is CASSQAGLGGLYNEQFF.

Of note for this clonotype: One end of the junction varies from germline; a read error may be responsible. The chain recombines TRBV27 with TRBJ1-1, with D perhaps TRBD1 (6 bases). The V gene's germline CDR1 is MNHEY and CDR2 SMNVEV (reference sequence). The CDR3 totals 13 residues. CDR3 sequence reads: CASSGQYNTEAFF. CDR3 nucleotide sequence: TGTGCCAGCTCCGGACAGTATAACACTGAGGCTTTCTTT.

The chain links TRBV28 to TRBJ1-2; 10 bases are a match to TRBD1. This CDR3 spans 14 amino acids. CDR1 is MDHEN and CDR2 is SYDVKM in the germline V gene. The V gene end was trimmed by 6 bases and the J gene end by 4 bases; junction bases not matched to a gene: 5. The CDR3 region is CASRSGTGVYGYTF. The CDR3 region has the DNA TGTGCCAGCAGATCCGGGACAGGGGTCTATGGCTACACCTTC.

In its sample, this clonotype was seen a few times. This chain connects TRBV7-9 to TRBJ1-5, with 7 bases lining up with TRBD1. Losses at the gene ends were 6 bases for V and 6 bases for J; bases not matched to a gene: 11. The CDR3 runs to 15 residues. Germline lookup yields CDR1 SEHNR and CDR2 FQNEAQ (reference sequence). CDR3 protein: CASRRDRVKSQPQHF. The CDR3 nucleotides are TGTGCCAGCAGGAGAGACAGGGTCAAGAGTCAGCCCCAGCATTTT.

As for this clonotype: Relative to the germline gene, one junction end is altered; a read error may explain this. This rearrangement joins TRBV7-2 to TRBJ1-5, with D perhaps TRBD1 (6 bases). Germline CDR1 reads SGHTA; CDR2 reads FQGNSA. The CDR3 has 15 amino acids. The CDR3 bases are TGTGCTAGCAGCTTAACGGGACATAGAAATCAGCCCCAGCATTTT. Its translation is CASSLTGHRNQPQHF.

V is TRBV6-5 and J is TRBJ2-5; D may be TRBD1 (5 bases). Trimming took 9 bases from V and 5 from J, leaving 13 bases between them. Germline CDR1 and CDR2: MNHEY and SVGAGI. This CDR3 is 12 amino acids long. The CDR3 nucleotides are TGTGCCAGTGCTGGGGCGGACGAGACCCAGTACTTC. Translated, it gives CASAGADETQYF.